This TCR beta chain stems from a study of shared clonotypes between healthy human individuals. Germline V lookup: CDR1 LNHDA, CDR2 SQIVND (reference sequence). The CDR3 runs to 18 residues. The ends lost 10 bases at V and 1 base at J; junction bases unmatched: 17. The table came from immunoSEQ multiplex PCR; TCRdb's copy has only in-frame clones and leaves some out. The data show 2 million to 2.5 million clones, about 95% seen once. Donors were healthy HIV-negative adults without recent acute infections or vaccinations. The source of this sequence is a man younger than 35 in good health. Sequencing was performed on naive CD4+ T cells sorted from blood. Regarding subset: CD45RA+ positively selected. This chain connects TRBV19 to TRBJ1-5; TRBD1 aligns across 9 bases. CDR3 sequence: CATTSWGQGMLSNQPQHF. CDR3 nucleotide sequence: TGTGCCACCACATCATGGGGACAGGGAATGTTGAGCAATCAGCCCCAGCATTTT.